What follows are 20 T cell receptor beta chains derived from one specimen sequenced in a study of T cell repertoires in cytomegalovirus infection. TCRdb ran MiXCR on the reads and lists one entry per CDR3 protein. The sample has 600,000 to 700,000 distinct CDR3 sequences, roughly 33% seen once. Their recognized antigens are unknown. This sample comprised cultured PBMCs, obtained from culture after CMV antigen stimulation. Receptors originate from a human donor in good health (CMV status not recorded). Some clones in this sample may be carry-over from other donors' samples.

The chain recombines TRBV28 with TRBJ2-7; 8 bases are shared with TRBD2. J was trimmed by 3 bases and V by 7 bases; bases with no gene match: 11. The length of the CDR3 is 15 residues. Germline-derived CDR1 and CDR2 are MDHEN and SYDVKM. CDR3 bases: TGTGCCAGCACCGCGAGCGACGGGGGGGGCTACGAGCAGTACTTC. Translated, it gives CASTASDGGGYEQYF.

This clonotype was observed a handful of times. J is TRBJ2-1 and V is TRBV6-5; D not resolved. Trimming removed 6 bases from V and 0 bases from J, with 6 bases in between. CDR1 is MNHEY and CDR2 is SVGAGI in the germline V gene. The CDR3 is made up of 13 amino acids. The CDR3 loop is CASRRSSYNEQFF. Written as DNA, the CDR3 is TGTGCCAGCAGGAGGTCCTCCTACAATGAGCAGTTCTTC.

The rearrangement links TRBV27 to TRBJ2-5; tentative D call: TRBD2 (5 bases). Looked up from germline, CDR1 is MNHEY and CDR2 is SMNVEV (reference sequence). The CDR3 length is 16 residues. V was trimmed by 5 bases and J by 3 bases, leaving 19 bases between them. The CDR3 DNA reads as TGTGCCAGCAGTCCAGCGGTTTGGGGTGGCGAAGAGACCCAGTACTTC. Protein product: CASSPAVWGGEETQYF.

The chain links TRBV19 to TRBJ2-1; D tentatively fits TRBD1 or TRBD2 (5 bases each). V lost 5 bases and J 13 bases, leaving 15 bases between the germline ends. This CDR3 region has 12 residues. Germline V gives CDR1 LNHDA, CDR2 SQIVND (reference sequence). For the CDR3, the DNA is TGTGCCAGTAGTGTTGAGGGGCTCGAACAGTTCTTC. This sequence encodes CASSVEGLEQFF.

The V call is TRBV5-1, the J call TRBJ1-1, with D uncertain. Germline V CDR1 and CDR2: SGHRS, YFSETQ. The V end was cut by 3 bases, the J end by 0 bases, with 9 bases between. This CDR3 region has 14 residues. Here the CDR3 reads CASSYDNMNTEAFF. CDR3 sequence (DNA): TGCGCCAGCAGCTACGACAACATGAACACTGAAGCTTTCTTT. Full variable domain (missing parts from reference TRBV5-1 and TRBJ1-1): KAGVTQTPRYLIKTRGQQVTLSCSPISGHRSVSWYQQTPGQGLQFLFEYFSETQRNKGNFPGRFSGRQFSNSRSEMNVSTLELGDSALYLCASSYDNMNTEAFFGQGTRLTVV.

This clonotype was counted ten times or more. This chain connects TRBV7-2 to TRBJ2-5, with D tentatively TRBD1 (10 bases). The V gene lost 5 bases and the J gene lost 3 bases, with 16 bases spanning the gap. The CDR3 extends over 15 amino acids. The germline V gene has CDR1 SGHTA and CDR2 FQGNSA. CDR3 DNA: TGTGCCAGCAGCGCGGGAGGGACAGGGGAAGAGACCCAGTACTTC. Translated: CASSAGGTGEETQYF.

This clonotype was counted many times. The chain couples TRBV7-2 to TRBJ1-1; 8 bases agree with TRBD1. The V gene end was trimmed by 1 base and the J gene end by 3 bases; junction bases not matched to a gene: 4. Germline V gene data show CDR1 as SGHTA and CDR2 as FQGNSA. The CDR3 is made up of 15 amino acids. CDR3 nucleotide sequence: TGTGCCAGCAGCTTAGAGGGGACAGGATACACTGAAGCTTTCTTT. This encodes CASSLEGTGYTEAFF.

The chain joins TRBV19 to TRBJ2-5; D may be TRBD2 (5 bases). The germline gives CDR1 LNHDA, CDR2 SQIVND (reference sequence). The CDR3 is 14 residues long. V was clipped by 5 bases and J by 4 bases, with 14 bases between them. The CDR3 is CASSRPGRGETQYF. The CDR3 coding sequence is TGTGCCAGTAGTCGCCCGGGCCGGGGAGAGACCCAGTACTTC.

J is TRBJ2-5 and V is TRBV20-1; TRBD2 matches 13 bases. The CDR3 sequence is 16 residues long. CDR1 is DFQATT and CDR2 is SNEGSKA in the germline V gene (reference sequence). After removal of 2 bases from V and 4 bases from J, the junction contained 7 bases not matched to a gene. The CDR3 sequence is CSARQTSGGIRETQYF. In DNA form, the CDR3 reads TGCAGTGCTAGACAGACTAGCGGGGGGATTAGAGAGACCCAGTACTTC.

The rearrangement joins TRBV27 to TRBJ2-7, with unresolved D. The CDR3 is made up of 14 amino acids. Trimming stripped 3 bases from V and 2 bases from J, with 11 bases between. The germline V gene has CDR1 MNHEY and CDR2 SMNVEV (reference sequence). The CDR3, as DNA: TGTGCCAGCAGTTTGAGTCACGCGGCCTACGAGCAGTACTTC. Translating it yields CASSLSHAAYEQYF.

Only one count was recorded for this clonotype. The DNA of the CDR3 is TGTGCCAGCAGCATCGACAGGGTTCGCAATCAGCCCCAGCATTTT. Translating it yields CASSIDRVRNQPQHF. The rearrangement uses TRBV11-2 and TRBJ1-5, with TRBD1 matching over 7 bases. V lost 5 bases to trimming and J lost 2 bases; unmatched junction nucleotides: 6. CDR3 size: 15 residues. Per germline, CDR1 SGHAT and CDR2 FQNNGV.

The chain carries TRBV7-4 and TRBJ1-3; 7 bases agree with TRBD1. The CDR3 runs to 16 residues. CDR1 SGHVT and CDR2 SQSDAQ come from the germline V gene. J gave up 8 bases and V 3 bases, and 13 bases lay outside the gene matches. Here the CDR3 DNA reads TGTGCCAGCAGCTTTCGACAGGGTAGTGTCGGAGACACCATATATTTT. This gives the protein CASSFRQGSVGDTIYF.

This clonotype was recorded a few times. V usage is TRBV5-5 and J usage is TRBJ1-5, with no clear D. CDR1 and CDR2 (germline): SGHKS, YYEKEE (reference sequence). The CDR3 runs to 13 residues. Trimming removed 5 bases at V and 10 bases at J, with 16 bases between. The CDR3 region is CASRSHFQDPQHF. The CDR3 DNA sequence: TGTGCCAGCAGATCCCATTTCCAAGATCCCCAGCATTTT. Full variable domain (remainder filled in from reference TRBV5-5 and TRBJ1-5): DAGVTQSPTHLIKTRGQQVTLRCSPISGHKSVSWYQQVLGQGPQFIFQYYEKEERGRGNFPDRFSARQFPNYSSELNVNALLLGDSALYLCASRSHFQDPQHFGDGTRLSIL.

The rearrangement links TRBV19 to TRBJ1-4, with no clear D. Germline CDR1 and CDR2: LNHDA and SQIVND (reference sequence). The CDR3 length is 14 residues. Trimming removed 6 bases from V and 3 bases from J, with 11 bases in between. CDR3 region: CASRRATPNEKLFF. The CDR3 bases are TGTGCCAGTAGGAGGGCTACGCCTAATGAAAAACTGTTTTTT.

In its sample, this clonotype was seen a few times. The gene calls are TRBV11-2 and TRBJ2-5; D is uncertain. Germline loops: CDR1 SGHAT, CDR2 FQNNGV. V lost 2 bases, J lost 3 bases, and 13 bases lay in between. The CDR3 runs to 15 residues. The CDR3 DNA follows: TGTGCCAGCAGCTTAAATAGGCTAAATAAAGAGACCCAGTACTTC. Protein: CASSLNRLNKETQYF. Complete variable domain (other parts from reference TRBV11-2 and TRBJ2-5): EAGVAQSPRYKIIEKRQSVAFWCNPISGHATLYWYQQILGQGPKLLIQFQNNGVVDDSQLPKDRFSAERLKGVDSTLKIQPAKLEDSAVYLCASSLNRLNKETQYFGPGTRLLVL.

This chain connects TRBV7-9 to TRBJ1-1, with D hard to call. Germline CDR1 and CDR2: SEHNR and FQNEAQ (reference sequence). With 5 bases removed from V and 0 bases from J, the gap between germline ends came to 19 bases. The CDR3 consists of 17 residues. CDR3 nucleotide sequence: TGTGCCAGCAGCCCACCTCCCAAGGTTGGAATGAACACTGAAGCTTTCTTT. Translated: CASSPPPKVGMNTEAFF.

The chain employs TRBV19 and TRBJ2-1; D not certain. The CDR3 is 13 amino acids. CDR1 and CDR2 from the germline V gene are LNHDA and SQIVND (reference sequence). The V end lost 8 bases, the J end lost 1 base, and 9 bases lay between the germline ends. CDR3 protein: CASRATSYNEQFF. Written as DNA, the CDR3 is TGTGCCAGTCGGGCTACTTCCTACAATGAGCAGTTCTTC.

The rearrangement links TRBV5-4 to TRBJ1-1; TRBD1 is a possible D gene (6 bases). The CDR3 runs 14 residues. In germline, CDR1 is SGHNT, CDR2 YYREEE (reference sequence). Trimming pared 2 bases from V and 5 bases from J, leaving 13 bases between. The CDR3 DNA follows: TGTGCCAGCAGCTTTACAGGGACGAGGACTGAAGCTTTCTTT. Protein: CASSFTGTRTEAFF.

This clonotype occurred a few times. The rearrangement uses TRBV5-1 and TRBJ2-1, with 8 bases fitting TRBD2. V was pared by 0 bases and J by 7 bases, with 6 bases of the junction left unmatched. Germline V lookup: CDR1 SGHRS, CDR2 YFSETQ. The CDR3 spans 15 residues. CDR3 nucleotide sequence: TGCGCCAGCAGCTTGGTCACTAGCGGCTTGAATGAGCAGTTCTTC. It specifies CASSLVTSGLNEQFF.

This clonotype showed up many times. V and J are TRBV7-2 and TRBJ2-3; a weak D match, TRBD2 (5 bases). The CDR3 is made up of 16 amino acids. The V gene's germline CDR1 is SGHTA and CDR2 FQGNSA. Trimming removed 5 bases from V and 2 bases from J, with 17 bases in between. Here the CDR3 reads CASSPEISVYTDTQYF. The CDR3 bases are TGTGCCAGCAGCCCAGAGATTAGCGTATACACAGATACGCAGTATTTT.